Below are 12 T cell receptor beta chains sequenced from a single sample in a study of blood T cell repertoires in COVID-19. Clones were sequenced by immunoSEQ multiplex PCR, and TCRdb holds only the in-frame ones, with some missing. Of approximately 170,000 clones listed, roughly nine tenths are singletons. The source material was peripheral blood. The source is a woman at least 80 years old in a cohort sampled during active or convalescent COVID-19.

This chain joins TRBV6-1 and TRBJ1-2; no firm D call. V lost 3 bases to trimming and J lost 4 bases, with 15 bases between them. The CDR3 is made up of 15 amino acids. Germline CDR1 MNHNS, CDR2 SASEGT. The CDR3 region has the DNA TGTGCCAGCAGTGATATCGTGGGAGCCCGCTATGGCTACACCTTC. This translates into CASSDIVGARYGYTF.

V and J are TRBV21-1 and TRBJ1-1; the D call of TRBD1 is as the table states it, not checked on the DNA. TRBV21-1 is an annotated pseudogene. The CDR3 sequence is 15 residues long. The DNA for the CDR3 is TGTGCCAGCAGCAAATACAGGGGGATGGACACTGAAGCTTTCTTT. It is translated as CASSKYRGMDTEAFF.

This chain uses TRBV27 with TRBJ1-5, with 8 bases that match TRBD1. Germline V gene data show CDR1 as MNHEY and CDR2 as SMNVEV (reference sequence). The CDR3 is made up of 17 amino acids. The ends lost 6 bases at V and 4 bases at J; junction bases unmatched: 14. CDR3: CASRAGTGGLINQPQHF. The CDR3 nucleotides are TGTGCCAGCAGAGCCGGGACAGGAGGTCTCATTAATCAGCCCCAGCATTTT.

The CDR3 reads CATLGTRDGYTF. In DNA form, the CDR3 reads TGTGCCACGCTCGGGACTAGGGATGGCTACACCTTC. V and J are TRBV10-3 and TRBJ1-2, with a possible D match to TRBD1 (5 bases). V was shortened by 10 bases and J by 6 bases, with 15 bases between the two germline ends. Germline V gene data show CDR1 as ENHRY and CDR2 as SYGVKD. The CDR3 sequence is 12 residues long.

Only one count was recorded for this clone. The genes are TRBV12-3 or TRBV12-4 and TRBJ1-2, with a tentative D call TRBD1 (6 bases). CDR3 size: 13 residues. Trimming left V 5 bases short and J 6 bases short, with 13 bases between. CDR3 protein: CASSGGRGDGYTF. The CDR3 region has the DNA TGTGCCAGCAGTGGTGGCAGGGGCGATGGCTACACCTTC.

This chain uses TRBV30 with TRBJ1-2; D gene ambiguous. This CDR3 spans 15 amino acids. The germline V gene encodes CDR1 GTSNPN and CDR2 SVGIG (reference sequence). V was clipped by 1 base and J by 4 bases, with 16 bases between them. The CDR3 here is CAWSDPRPRSYGYTF. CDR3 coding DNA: TGTGCCTGGAGTGACCCCCGACCCAGGTCCTATGGCTACACCTTC.

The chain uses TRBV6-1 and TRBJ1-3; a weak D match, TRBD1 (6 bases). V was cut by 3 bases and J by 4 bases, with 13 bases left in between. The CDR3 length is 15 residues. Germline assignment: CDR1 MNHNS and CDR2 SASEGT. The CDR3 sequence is CASSDFKGVGNTIYF. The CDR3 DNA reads TGTGCCAGCAGTGATTTTAAGGGGGTCGGAAACACCATATATTTT.

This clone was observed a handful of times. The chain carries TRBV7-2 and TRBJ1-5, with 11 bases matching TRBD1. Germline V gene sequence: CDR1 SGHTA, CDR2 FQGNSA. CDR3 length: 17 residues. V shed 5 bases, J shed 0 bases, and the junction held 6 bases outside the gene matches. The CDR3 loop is CASSPGQGAHSNQPQHF. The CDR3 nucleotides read TGTGCCAGCAGCCCAGGACAGGGGGCGCATAGCAATCAGCCCCAGCATTTT.

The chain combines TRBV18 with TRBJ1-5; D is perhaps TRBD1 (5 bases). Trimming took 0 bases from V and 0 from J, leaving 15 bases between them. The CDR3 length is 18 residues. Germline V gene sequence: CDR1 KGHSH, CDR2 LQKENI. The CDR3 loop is CASSPPIGQGNSNQPQHF. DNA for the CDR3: TGTGCCAGCTCACCACCAATCGGGCAGGGCAATAGCAATCAGCCCCAGCATTTT. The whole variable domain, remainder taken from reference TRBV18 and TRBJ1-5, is NAGVMQNPRHLVRRRGQEARLRCSPMKGHSHVYWYRQLPEEGLKFMVYLQKENIIDESGMPKERFSAEFPKEGPSILRIQQVVRGDSAAYFCASSPPIGQGNSNQPQHFGDGTRLSIL.

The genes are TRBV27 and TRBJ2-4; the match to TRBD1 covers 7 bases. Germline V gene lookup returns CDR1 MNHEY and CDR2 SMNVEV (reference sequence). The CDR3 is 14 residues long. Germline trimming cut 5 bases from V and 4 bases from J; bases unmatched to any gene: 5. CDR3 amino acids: CASSLPGQKNIQYF. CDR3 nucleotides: TGTGCCAGCAGTCTACCGGGACAGAAAAACATTCAGTACTTC.

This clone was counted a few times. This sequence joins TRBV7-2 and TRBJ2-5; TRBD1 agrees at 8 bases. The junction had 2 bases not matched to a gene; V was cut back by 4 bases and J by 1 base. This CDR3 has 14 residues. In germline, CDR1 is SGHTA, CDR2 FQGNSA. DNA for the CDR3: TGTGCCAGCAGCTATGGGACAGGCCAAGAGACCCAGTACTTC. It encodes CASSYGTGQETQYF.

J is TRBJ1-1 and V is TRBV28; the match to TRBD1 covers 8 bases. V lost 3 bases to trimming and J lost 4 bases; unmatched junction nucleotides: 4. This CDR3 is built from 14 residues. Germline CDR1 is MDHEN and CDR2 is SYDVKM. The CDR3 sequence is CASSFATGVTEAFF. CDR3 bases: TGTGCCAGCAGTTTTGCGACAGGGGTCACTGAAGCTTTCTTT.